The 14 T cell receptor beta chains listed next were all sequenced from one sample in a study of memory CD4+ T cells and cytomegalovirus serostatus. Repertoires were generated with immunoSEQ multiplex PCR, while TCRdb's copy carries only in-frame clones and drops some. The profile shows about 60,000 clones, roughly 80% of them singletons. The sort gate was single viable CD3+CD4+CD8-CD45RO+ cells for memory CD4+ T cells. Sequencing was carried out using memory CD4+ T cells from blood. Receptors originate from an adult in good health and CMV-seronegative. Some clones in this sample may be carry-over from other donors' samples.

This clone was observed a single time. The chain is built from TRBV5-1 and TRBJ2-3, with 9 bases identical to TRBD1. This CDR3 contains 14 residues. J lost 5 bases, V lost 1 base, and 2 bases had no gene match. Germline V gene data show CDR1 as SGHRS and CDR2 as YFSETQ. CDR3 DNA: TGCGCCAGCAGCTTGACAGGGGGCGAAGATACGCAGTATTTT. This encodes CASSLTGGEDTQYF.

This clone was detected a few times. This chain joins TRBV7-9 and TRBJ2-7, with 8 bases matching TRBD1. Losses at the gene ends were 3 bases for V and 5 bases for J; bases not matched to a gene: 0. Germline-derived CDR1 and CDR2 are SEHNR and FQNEAQ (reference sequence). The CDR3 consists of 12 residues. The CDR3 sequence: CASSLTGDEQYF. In DNA form, the CDR3 reads TGTGCCAGCAGCTTGACAGGGGACGAGCAGTACTTC.

The rearrangement links TRBV19 to TRBJ1-3; 10 bases map to TRBD1. Germline-derived CDR1 and CDR2 are LNHDA and SQIVND (reference sequence). The CDR3 consists of 16 residues. After removal of 9 bases from V and 4 bases from J, the junction contained 12 bases not matched to a gene. CDR3 region: CASYKFGQGEGNTIYF. The DNA of the CDR3 is TGTGCCAGCTACAAATTCGGACAGGGGGAAGGAAACACCATATATTTT.

This CDR3 is CASSVSPVDEKLFF. The DNA for the CDR3 is TGTGCCAGCAGCGTATCTCCCGTGGACGAAAAACTGTTTTTT. The rearrangement uses TRBV9 and TRBJ1-4; D uncertain. Germline values: CDR1 SGDLS, CDR2 YYNGEE. The CDR3 runs to 14 residues. Trimming removed 1 base at V and 8 bases at J, with 12 bases between. Variable domain in full (rest from reference TRBV9 and TRBJ1-4): DSGVTQTPKHLITATGQRVTLRCSPRSGDLSVYWYQQSLDQGLQFLIQYYNGEERAKGNILERFSAQQFPDLHSELNLSSLELGDSALYFCASSVSPVDEKLFFGSGTQLSVL.

V is TRBV10-3 and J is TRBJ1-2; D gene unclear. Trimming cost V 1 base and J 0 bases, with 6 bases left between them. The CDR3 is made up of 14 amino acids. Germline CDR1 is ENHRY and CDR2 is SYGVKD. The CDR3 here is CAISELTANYGYTF. CDR3 in DNA: TGTGCCATCAGTGAGTTAACAGCTAACTATGGCTACACCTTC.

This clone has only a few counts. CDR3 in amino acids: CASSTRGSVPYEQYF. CDR3 bases: TGTGCCAGCAGTACCCGGGGGTCCGTACCCTACGAGCAGTACTTC. V usage is TRBV2 and J usage is TRBJ2-7, with D maybe TRBD2 (6 bases). There are 15 residues in the CDR3. Germline CDR1 is SNHLY and CDR2 is FYNNEI. V lost 5 bases, J lost 2 bases, and 16 bases lay in between.

The chain has TRBV6-6 and TRBJ2-7, with 9 bases matching TRBD2. The CDR3 is 14 amino acids. V lost 6 bases and J lost 5; bases outside the gene matches: 8. Germline loops: CDR1 MNHNY, CDR2 SVGAGI (reference sequence). CDR3 region: CASRPGLAGHEQYF. The CDR3 DNA follows: TGTGCCAGCAGGCCGGGACTAGCTGGCCACGAGCAGTACTTC.

This rearrangement joins TRBV27 to TRBJ1-4; 7 bases are shared with TRBD1. Losses at the gene ends were 6 bases for V and 2 bases for J; bases not matched to a gene: 3. The CDR3 is made up of 14 amino acids. Germline loops: CDR1 MNHEY, CDR2 SMNVEV (reference sequence). CDR3 sequence (DNA): TGTGCCAGCAGCCAACAGGGGACTAATGAAAAACTGTTTTTT. It encodes CASSQQGTNEKLFF.

This clone occurred once. V and J are TRBV30 and TRBJ2-5; 16 nucleotides line up with TRBD2. V gave up 0 bases and J gave up 4 bases; unmatched junction bases: 17. Looked up from germline, CDR1 is GTSNPN and CDR2 is SVGIG (reference sequence). CDR3 size: 21 residues. The CDR3 spells CAWSVRLGGLAGGLRAETQYF. DNA of the CDR3: TGTGCCTGGAGTGTACGACTCGGGGGACTAGCGGGGGGGCTGCGGGCAGAGACCCAGTACTTC.

V and J are TRBV5-1 and TRBJ2-3, with TRBD1 matching over 9 bases. J gave up 5 bases and V 4 bases, and 11 bases lay outside the gene matches. In germline, CDR1 is SGHRS, CDR2 YFSETQ. CDR3 length: 16 residues. Here the CDR3 reads CASSPGDRVVEDTQYF. In DNA form, the CDR3 reads TGCGCCAGCAGCCCGGGGGACAGGGTAGTGGAAGATACGCAGTATTTT. The complete variable domain, with remaining parts taken from reference TRBV5-1 and TRBJ2-3, reads KAGVTQTPRYLIKTRGQQVTLSCSPISGHRSVSWYQQTPGQGLQFLFEYFSETQRNKGNFPGRFSGRQFSNSRSEMNVSTLELGDSALYLCASSPGDRVVEDTQYFGPGTRLTVL.

This chain links TRBV5-4 with TRBJ2-3, with D unclear. Germline V gene sequence: CDR1 SGHNT, CDR2 YYREEE (reference sequence). The CDR3 sequence is 14 residues long. Between the trimmed V and J ends, which lost 3 bases and 3 bases, there was a span of 11 bases. DNA of the CDR3: TGTGCCAGCAGCTACTTTATGGGGACAGATACGCAGTATTTT. Translated: CASSYFMGTDTQYF.

J is TRBJ2-5 and V is TRBV18; a weak D match, TRBD2 (6 bases). CDR1 is KGHSH and CDR2 is LQKENI in the germline V gene. V was pared by 2 bases and J by 1 base, with 8 bases between. There are 14 residues in the CDR3. CDR3: CASSPGRIQETQYF. CDR3 sequence (DNA): TGTGCCAGCTCACCAGGGAGGATCCAAGAGACCCAGTACTTC.

This clone was counted a few times. The gene calls are TRBV28 and TRBJ2-2, with D perhaps matching TRBD1 or TRBD2 (5 bases each). The ends were cut back, 6 bases at V and 6 bases at J, with 14 bases in the middle. CDR3 length equals 14 residues. Germline V gene data show CDR1 as MDHEN and CDR2 as SYDVKM. CDR3 nucleotides: TGTGCCAGCAGGCCCGGGACGCTAGCCGGGGAGCTGTTTTTT. This gives the protein CASRPGTLAGELFF.

The V gene is TRBV12-5, the J gene TRBJ2-1, with D perhaps TRBD2 (6 bases). In germline, CDR1 is LGHNT, CDR2 FRNRAP. This CDR3 has 16 residues. Trimming took off 1 base at V and 3 bases at J, with 13 bases between the two ends. CDR3 region: CASGLGRELGYNEQFF. The CDR3, as DNA: TGTGCTAGTGGTTTGGGGAGGGAGTTGGGCTACAATGAGCAGTTCTTC.